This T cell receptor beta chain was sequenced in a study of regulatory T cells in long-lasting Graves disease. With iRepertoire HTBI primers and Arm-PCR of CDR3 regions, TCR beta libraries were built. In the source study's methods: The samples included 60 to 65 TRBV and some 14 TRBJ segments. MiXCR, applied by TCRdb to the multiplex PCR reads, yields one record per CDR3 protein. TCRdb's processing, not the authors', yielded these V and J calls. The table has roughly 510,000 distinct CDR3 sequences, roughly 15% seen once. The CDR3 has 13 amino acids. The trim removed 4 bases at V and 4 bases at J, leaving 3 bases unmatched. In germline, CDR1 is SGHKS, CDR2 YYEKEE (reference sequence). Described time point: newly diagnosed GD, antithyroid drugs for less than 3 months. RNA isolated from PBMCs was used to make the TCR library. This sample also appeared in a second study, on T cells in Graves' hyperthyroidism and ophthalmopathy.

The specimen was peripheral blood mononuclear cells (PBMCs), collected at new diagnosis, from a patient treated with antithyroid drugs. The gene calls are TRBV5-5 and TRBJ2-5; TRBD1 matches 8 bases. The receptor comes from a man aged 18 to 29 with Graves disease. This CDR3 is CASSQTGGETQYF. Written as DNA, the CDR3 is TGTGCCAGCAGCCAAACAGGGGGAGAGACCCAGTACTTC.